These T cell receptor beta chains were read from a single sample in a study of T cell repertoires in cytomegalovirus infection. TCRdb itself ran the reads through MiXCR, one entry per CDR3 protein. The sample has hundreds of thousands of distinct CDR3 sequences; roughly a quarter are singletons. The sequenced material came from CD8+ T cells from PBMCs. Receptors originate from a human donor in good health (CMV status not recorded). Some clones in this sample may be carry-over from other donors' samples. Each CDR3 is given with its conserved first and last residue. D genes are given only for firm matches. The listing skips clone size in some rows; elsewhere it reads once, few, many or a size class.

j_gene | v_gene | abundance | d_gene | CDR3aa | CDR3nt
TRBJ2-3 | TRBV24-1 | . | . | CATSDLDPFRLFGGESTDTQYF | TGTGCCACCAGTGATTTGGACCCATTTAGGCTATTCGGCGGGGAAAGCACAGATACGCAGTATTTT
TRBJ2-7 | TRBV20-1 | . | . | CSATSRTARSYEQYF | TGCAGTGCTACGAGTCGGACAGCTAGATCCTACGAGCAGTACTTC
TRBJ1-5 | TRBV6-2/TRBV6-3 | few | TRBD1 | CASSYSQGTGLNQPQHF | TGTGCCAGCAGTTACTCGCAGGGGACAGGGCTCAATCAGCCCCAGCATTTT
TRBJ1-6 | TRBV20-1 | . | TRBD1 | CSARVPDRGKDSPLHF | TGCAGTGCTAGAGTCCCGGACAGGGGAAAGGATTCACCCCTCCACTTT
TRBJ2-3 | TRBV2 | . | TRBD2 | CASSGLAGATQYF | TGTGCCAGCAGTGGGCTAGCGGGGGCGACGCAGTATTTT
TRBJ1-6 | TRBV28 | many | TRBD1 | CASSESTGTGNSPLHF | TGTGCCAGCAGTGAGTCGACCGGGACAGGGAATTCACCCCTCCACTTT
TRBJ2-2 | TRBV29-1 | . | . | CSDYRVRPANTGELFF | TGCAGCGATTACAGGGTGCGTCCCGCGAACACCGGGGAGCTGTTTTTT
TRBJ2-4 | TRBV14 | . | . | CASSQGGDKLKNIQYF | TGTGCCAGCAGCCAAGGAGGGGATAAGCTAAAAAACATTCAGTACTTC
TRBJ1-1 | TRBV7-4 | many | TRBD1 | CASSLPWDRGRHTEAFF | TGTGCCAGCAGCTTACCCTGGGACAGGGGAAGGCACACTGAAGCTTTCTTT
TRBJ1-2 | TRBV6-2/TRBV6-3 | . | . | CASSPRRTTNYGYTF | TGTGCCAGCAGTCCTCGACGGACTACTAACTATGGCTACACCTTC
TRBJ2-5 | TRBV4-1 | . | . | CASSQEPTADLPGETQYF | TGTGCCAGCAGCCAAGAACCAACAGCGGATCTACCGGGGGAGACCCAGTACTTC
TRBJ1-1 | TRBV7-2 | many | . | CASWRGSTEAFF | TGTGCCAGCTGGCGGGGCAGCACTGAAGCTTTCTTT
TRBJ2-2 | TRBV7-9 | few | TRBD2 | CASSSERGARGELFF | TGTGCCAGCAGCTCCGAGCGGGGGGCGCGCGGGGAGCTGTTTTTT
TRBJ2-2 | TRBV4-3 | many | . | CASSLALISGAGELFF | TGCGCCAGCAGCCTCGCCCTCATATCGGGAGCCGGGGAGCTGTTTTTT
TRBJ2-1 | TRBV7-2 | many | . | CASSSGDSYNEQFF | TGTGCCAGCAGCTCAGGGGACTCCTACAATGAGCAGTTCTTC
TRBJ2-7 | TRBV7-7 | many | . | CASSLGPTVIYEQYF | TGTGCTAGCAGCTTAGGCCCTACGGTGATCTACGAGCAGTACTTC
TRBJ1-5 | TRBV7-9 | . | . | CASSLIGAGMPQHF | TGTGCCAGCAGCTTAATTGGGGCGGGGATGCCCCAGCATTTT
TRBJ2-1 | TRBV7-4 | . | . | CASSSLRGLSYNEQFF | TGTGCCAGCAGCTCGCTACGGGGCCTCTCCTACAATGAGCAGTTCTTC
TRBJ2-7 | TRBV3-1 | . | . | CASSQERDRASEQYF | TGTGCCAGCAGCCAAGAGCGGGACCGGGCGTCCGAGCAGTACTTC